This entry describes one TCR beta chain. The data were obtained in a study of shared clonotypes between healthy human individuals. Profiled with immunoSEQ multiplex PCR; TCRdb holds only in-frame clones, not every one. The sample shows 550,000 to 850,000 clones, around 70% of them seen only once. The CDR3 length is 13 residues. Germline CDR1 is MNHEY and CDR2 is SMNVEV (reference sequence). Trimming cost V 3 bases and J 7 bases, with 11 bases left between them. Sequencing input: memory CD4+ T cells sorted from blood. Sample subset: CD45RA-negative fraction. This clonotype originated in a woman in her twenties or thirties in good health. This chain joins TRBV27 and TRBJ2-3, with D perhaps matching TRBD1 or TRBD2 (5 bases each). This chain's CDR3 is CASSFRPGHTQYF. In DNA form, the CDR3 reads TGTGCCAGCAGTTTTCGGCCGGGACATACGCAGTATTTT.